This TCR beta chain was sequenced in a study of blood T cells in healthy people across ages. Next came a second PCR, run for about 7 to 12 cycles, which used a sample-barcoded 5' primer along with a J-beta primer mix. TCRdb re-derived calls from the 5' RACE reads in MiXCR, one entry per CDR3 protein. The profile shows 650,000 to 900,000 distinct CDR3 sequences, approximately 65% of them singletons. No fewer than 6 million PBMCs went into each sample. This clonotype was sampled from a man younger than 45 in good health. Sample: blood.

DNA of the CDR3: TGTGCCAGCAGCCAAGACGTCCGTCATGGGGAGACCCAGTACTTC. Translated: CASSQDVRHGETQYF. This chain joins TRBV3-1 and TRBJ2-5, with D unclear. Germline CDR1 reads LGHDT; CDR2 reads YNNKEL (reference sequence). The CDR3 covers 15 residues. The V end was cut by 0 bases, the J end by 5 bases, with 13 bases between.